What follows are 28 T cell receptor beta chains derived from one specimen sequenced in a study of shared clonotypes between healthy human individuals. Assay used: immunoSEQ multiplex PCR; TCRdb lists only in-frame clones, some missing. The sample gives about 490,000 clones, approximately 81% of which show up once; about an eighth is in the top ten. The sample taken for sequencing was PBMCs. The receptors here all came from a woman aged 40 to 50 in good health. Some clones in this sample may be carry-over from other donors' samples.

The gene calls are TRBV2 and TRBJ2-3; a weak D match, TRBD2 (7 bases). The germline CDR1 and CDR2 sequences are SNHLY and FYNNEI. With 6 bases removed from V and 4 bases from J, the gap between germline ends came to 17 bases. This CDR3 is 15 amino acids long. CDR3 DNA sequence: TGTGCCAGCAGGGCACTAGCGACAGGCGCAGATACGCAGTATTTT. Amino acids: CASRALATGADTQYF. The entire variable domain, with the rest obtained from reference TRBV2 and TRBJ2-3, is as follows: EPEVTQTPSHQVTQMGQEVILRCVPISNHLYFYWYRQILGQKVEFLVSFYNNEISEKSEIFDDQFSVERPDGSNFTLKIRSTKLEDSAMYFCASRALATGADTQYFGPGTRLTVL.

This rearrangement joins TRBV2 to TRBJ1-2; 12 positions agree with TRBD1. With 5 bases clipped from V and 5 bases from J, the junction kept 6 bases outside the gene matches. This CDR3 is 15 amino acids long. Looked up from germline, CDR1 is SNHLY and CDR2 is FYNNEI. Here the CDR3 DNA reads TGTGCCAGCAGTTGGGACAGGGGGCCGCTGTATGGCTACACCTTC. It encodes CASSWDRGPLYGYTF.

The chain couples TRBV11-2 to TRBJ2-2, with 13 bases matching TRBD2. This CDR3 has 16 amino acids. The J segment lost 5 bases and the V segment lost 4 bases, leaving 4 bases of the junction unmatched. Germline CDR1 and CDR2: SGHAT and FQNNGV. The CDR3 nucleotides read TGTGCCAGCAGCTGGGGACTAGCGGGACTGACCGGGGAGCTGTTTTTT. Translated, it gives CASSWGLAGLTGELFF.

On this clone itself: A read error may be the cause here, since a much bigger clone is one base away. The chain combines TRBV9 with TRBJ2-4; D gene unclear. CDR1 and CDR2 (germline): SGDLS, YYNGEE. This CDR3 region has 15 residues. V was pared by 1 base and J by 6 bases, with 14 bases between. The CDR3 sequence: CASSVRETLGNIQYF. The DNA for the CDR3 is TGTGCCAGCAGCGTACGAGAGACTTTGGGAAACATTCAGTACTTC.

About this clone: This probably arose from a read error, given a far larger clone one base away. The V and J genes are TRBV28 and TRBJ1-1; possible D gene TRBD1, 5 bases. V dropped 2 bases and J dropped 5 bases, with 12 bases sitting between them. The CDR3 has 14 residues. CDR1 is MDHEN and CDR2 is SYDVKM in the germline V gene. CDR3 amino acids: CASSLGGSDTEAFF. The CDR3 DNA is TGTGCCAGCAGTTTAGGGGGGTCTGATACTGAAGCTTTCTTT.

V gene TRBV29-1 combines with J gene TRBJ2-7; D gene unclear. The germline CDR1 and CDR2 sequences are SQVTM and ANQGSEA. The CDR3 runs to 14 residues. The germline V and J ends were trimmed by 7 bases and 0 bases, with 16 bases remaining between them. The CDR3 DNA sequence: TGCAGCGCTTCCGTCGACCCTAGCTCCTACGAGCAGTACTTC. This gives the protein CSASVDPSSYEQYF.

Concerning this clone itself: At the DNA level, this CDR3 is encoded by other sequences in the same sample as well. The gene calls are TRBV30 and TRBJ2-7; maybe TRBD2 (6 bases). CDR1 GTSNPN and CDR2 SVGIG come from the germline V gene (reference sequence). Trimming pared 0 bases from V and 2 bases from J, leaving 8 bases between. CDR3 length: 13 residues. DNA of the CDR3: TGTGCCTGGAGTGTAGGAGGGACCTACGAGCAGTACTTC. Its protein is CAWSVGGTYEQYF.

Only one count was recorded for this clone. V gene TRBV5-4 combines with J gene TRBJ2-5; possible D gene TRBD2, 6 bases. V was clipped by 4 bases and J by 5 bases, with 24 bases between them. Germline V gives CDR1 SGHNT, CDR2 YYREEE (reference sequence). The CDR3 length is 17 residues. In DNA, the CDR3 is TGTGCCAGCAGCCCCCCCCTGCCCAGCGGGTCCAGGGAGACCCAGTACTTC. It is translated as CASSPPLPSGSRETQYF.

The chain couples TRBV5-6 to TRBJ2-1; D remains ambiguous. The V and J ends lost 3 bases and 7 bases respectively, with 14 bases between them. The CDR3 consists of 14 residues. Germline-derived CDR1 and CDR2 are SGHDT and YYEEEE. The CDR3 coding sequence is TGTGCCAGCAGCTCCTCCCTTATCATGAATGAGCAGTTCTTC. This gives the protein CASSSSLIMNEQFF.

V usage is TRBV7-6 and J usage is TRBJ2-7; D is tentatively TRBD1 or TRBD2 (5 bases each). V was trimmed by 3 bases and J by 4 bases, leaving 10 bases between them. The V gene's germline CDR1 is SGHVS and CDR2 FNYEAQ. The CDR3 runs 13 residues. The CDR3 region has the DNA TGTGCCAGCAGCTTCGGGACGCCGTACGAGCAGTACTTC. Translation gives CASSFGTPYEQYF.

This sequence joins TRBV27 and TRBJ2-6; perhaps D is TRBD1 or TRBD2 (5 bases each). The V end lost 6 bases, the J end lost 3 bases, and 9 bases lay between the germline ends. CDR3 length: 14 amino acids. CDR1 and CDR2 from the germline V gene are MNHEY and SMNVEV (reference sequence). CDR3 in DNA: TGTGCCAGCAGGAGGGGTGGTGGGGCCAACGTCCTGACTTTC. Translation gives CASRRGGGANVLTF.

V usage is TRBV5-1 and J usage is TRBJ1-2; no clear D gene. In germline, CDR1 is SGHRS, CDR2 YFSETQ. Trimming cost V 4 bases and J 2 bases, with 15 bases left between them. The CDR3 extends over 15 amino acids. The CDR3 reads CASSPEGGLNYGYTF. The DNA for the CDR3 is TGCGCCAGCAGCCCCGAGGGAGGGTTGAACTATGGCTACACCTTC.

J is TRBJ1-5 and V is TRBV6-1; TRBD1 is a possible D gene (5 bases). There are 15 residues in the CDR3. Trimming took off 5 bases at V and 0 bases at J, with 11 bases between the two ends. CDR1 is MNHNS and CDR2 is SASEGT in the germline V gene. Here the CDR3 reads CASSKGTYSNQPQHF. The CDR3, as DNA: TGTGCCAGCAGTAAGGGGACGTATAGCAATCAGCCCCAGCATTTT.

About this clone itself: This probably arose from a read error, given a far larger clone one base away. The same CDR3 arises from other DNA sequences in this sample as well. The chain links TRBV25-1 to TRBJ1-5; D gene ambiguous. This CDR3 has 15 residues. The germline CDR1 and CDR2 sequences are MGHDK and SYGVNS. This CDR3 reads CASSPSVGSNQPQHF. The DNA of the CDR3 is TGTGCCAGCAGCCCATCCGTGGGGAGCAATCAGCCCCAGCATTTC.

This clone was counted between two and nine times. The CDR3 DNA follows: TGTGCCAGCAGCCCAAGGACCGAAAACTATGGCTACACCTTC. It encodes CASSPRTENYGYTF. The chain has TRBV4-2 and TRBJ1-2; D uncertain. Trimming pared 4 bases from V and 2 bases from J, leaving 11 bases between. The CDR3 spans 14 residues. The germline V gene encodes CDR1 LGHNA and CDR2 YNFKEQ.

A remark on this clone: The sample contains more than one DNA sequence encoding this CDR3. This chain joins TRBV7-3 and TRBJ1-1, with D perhaps TRBD1 (6 bases). Looked up from germline, CDR1 is SGHTA and CDR2 is FQGTGA. The CDR3 extends over 14 amino acids. V shed 5 bases and J shed 2 bases, with 12 bases lying between them. The CDR3 nucleotides read TGTGCCAGCAGCCCGGGACACCAAAACACTGAAGCTTTCTTT. Translation gives CASSPGHQNTEAFF.

The rearrangement links TRBV4-3 to TRBJ2-3, with 12 bases that match TRBD2. This CDR3 region has 18 residues. V was pared by 0 bases and J by 0 bases, with 4 bases of the junction left unmatched. Germline CDR1 and CDR2: LGHNA and YSLEER. CDR3 coding DNA: TGCGCCAGCAGCCAAGATCTTGGGACTAGCGGGAGCACAGATACGCAGTATTTT. Encoded protein: CASSQDLGTSGSTDTQYF.

This rearrangement joins TRBV4-3 to TRBJ1-2; maybe TRBD1 (5 bases). This CDR3 is built from 15 residues. The germline CDR1 and CDR2 sequences are LGHNA and YSLEER. Trimming pared 0 bases from V and 4 bases from J, leaving 12 bases between. The CDR3: CASSQDWGLGYGYTF. For the CDR3, the DNA is TGCGCCAGCAGCCAAGATTGGGGACTCGGCTATGGCTACACCTTC.

The gene calls are TRBV5-1 and TRBJ2-7, with a weak D call TRBD2 (5 bases). The CDR3 length is 15 residues. Germline CDR1 and CDR2: SGHRS and YFSETQ. V dropped 4 bases and J dropped 0 bases, with 14 bases sitting between them. The CDR3, as DNA: TGCGCCAGCAGCAAAGCGGAGCTGAGCTCCTACGAGCAGTACTTC. Its protein product is CASSKAELSSYEQYF. The full variable domain, completed using reference TRBV5-1 and TRBJ2-7, is KAGVTQTPRYLIKTRGQQVTLSCSPISGHRSVSWYQQTPGQGLQFLFEYFSETQRNKGNFPGRFSGRQFSNSRSEMNVSTLELGDSALYLCASSKAELSSYEQYFGPGTRLTVT.

In regard to this clone: A far larger clone is off by one base, so a read error is likely. The same CDR3 can be traced to other DNA sequences in this sample. J is TRBJ1-2 and V is TRBV2, with no clear D. CDR1 SNHLY and CDR2 FYNNEI come from the germline V gene. This CDR3 spans 11 amino acids. V gave up 11 bases and J gave up 4 bases, with 11 bases separating them. The CDR3 nucleotides are TGTGCCCTCGGGAGAGGCTATGGCTACACCTTC. Translation gives CALGRGYGYTF.

This rearrangement joins TRBV4-2 to TRBJ2-2; 10 bases fit TRBD2. Trimming at V came to 0 bases and at J to 7 bases, leaving 8 bases not matched to a gene. The CDR3 is 17 residues long. Germline V CDR1 and CDR2: LGHNA, YNFKEQ. CDR3 sequence: CASSQDTAGGPIGELFF. In DNA form, the CDR3 reads TGTGCCAGCAGCCAAGATACAGCGGGAGGGCCCATCGGGGAGCTGTTTTTT.

J is TRBJ1-2 and V is TRBV5-1, with D hard to call. This CDR3 has 14 amino acids. V dropped 7 bases and J dropped 3 bases, with 16 bases sitting between them. CDR1 SGHRS and CDR2 YFSETQ come from the germline V gene. CDR3 sequence: CASSGQMGHYGYTF. CDR3 nucleotides: TGCGCCAGCTCGGGTCAGATGGGTCACTATGGCTACACCTTC.

This clone was found a few times. V usage is TRBV18 and J usage is TRBJ2-5; 11 positions agree with TRBD1. Germline V gene data show CDR1 as KGHSH and CDR2 as LQKENI. This CDR3 spans 16 amino acids. The J segment lost 4 bases and the V segment lost 2 bases, leaving 6 bases of the junction unmatched. CDR3 amino acids: CASSPTGTGGIETQYF. Written as DNA, the CDR3 is TGTGCCAGCTCACCAACCGGGACAGGGGGTATAGAGACCCAGTACTTC.

V usage is TRBV7-9 and J usage is TRBJ2-5; possibly TRBD1 or TRBD2 for D (5 bases each). V lost 1 base, J lost 4 bases, and 13 bases lay in between. Germline lookup yields CDR1 SEHNR and CDR2 FQNEAQ (reference sequence). The CDR3 has 15 amino acids. CDR3 residues: CASSLGSGTGETQYF. In nucleotides, the CDR3 is TGTGCCAGCAGCTTAGGTTCAGGGACCGGAGAGACCCAGTACTTC. Full variable domain (outside the CDR3, taken from reference TRBV7-9 and TRBJ2-5): DTGVSQNPRHKITKRGQNVTFRCDPISEHNRLYWYRQTLGQGPEFLTYFQNEAQLEKSRLLSDRFSAERPKGSFSTLEIQRTEQGDSAMYLCASSLGSGTGETQYFGPGTRLLVL.

Worth noting for this clone: A much more abundant neighbour one base away suggests this may be a read error. The V call is TRBV5-4, the J call TRBJ2-5, with D possibly matching TRBD2 (5 bases). The CDR3 sequence is 15 residues long. Per germline, CDR1 SGHNT and CDR2 YYREEE (reference sequence). The CDR3 reads CASSLAAAQKEIQYF. Written as DNA, the CDR3 is TGTGCCAGCAGCTTAGCGGCCGCGCAAAAAGAGATCCAGTACTTC.

This clone was detected many times. This chain links TRBV15 with TRBJ1-5, with 7 bases that match TRBD1. From germline, CDR1 is LNHNV and CDR2 YYDKDF (reference sequence). V dropped 1 base and J dropped 7; count of bases not matched to a gene: 13. The CDR3 loop spans 17 amino acids. As DNA, the CDR3 is TGTGCCACCAGCAGAGTCGTAGGGACAGCGACCAAACAGCCCCAGCATTTT. Its protein product is CATSRVVGTATKQPQHF.

The table lists this clone with a count of one. The chain links TRBV2 to TRBJ2-3; D ambiguous. V shed 3 bases and J shed 0 bases, with 10 bases lying between them. The CDR3 consists of 15 residues. Germline assignment: CDR1 SNHLY and CDR2 FYNNEI. The CDR3 spells CASSDWQHSTDTQYF. CDR3 sequence (DNA): TGTGCCAGCAGTGATTGGCAGCACAGCACAGATACGCAGTATTTT.

CDR3 residues: CASSLTGVEQYF. CDR3 in DNA: TGTGCCAGCAGTCTTACAGGGGTAGAGCAGTACTTC. This chain connects TRBV27 to TRBJ2-7; TRBD1 matches at 7 bases. After removal of 5 bases from V and 7 bases from J, the junction contained 5 bases not matched to a gene. The length of the CDR3 is 12 residues. Germline V lookup: CDR1 MNHEY, CDR2 SMNVEV (reference sequence).